This passage covers 7 T cell receptor beta chains from one sample sequenced in a study of T cell responses to AZD1222 COVID-19 vaccine. Only in-frame clones appear in the TCRdb table, and some are missing; sequencing was by immunoSEQ multiplex PCR. The repertoire includes roughly 160,000 clones, about 90% of them detected once, and approximately 2% sits in the top ten. The sample consisted of peripheral blood, taken on day 0 of AZD1222 vaccination. All receptors come from an adult in good health.

The rearrangement links TRBV6-5 to TRBJ1-1, with 8 nucleotides matching TRBD1. The V segment lost 6 bases and the J segment 4 bases; nucleotides outside the gene matches: 10. This CDR3 is built from 15 residues. In germline, CDR1 is MNHEY, CDR2 SVGAGI. CDR3 DNA sequence: TGTGCCAGCAGCCCCGACAGGGGAATAGGCACTGAAGCTTTCTTT. Translation gives CASSPDRGIGTEAFF.

The chain is built from TRBV29-1 and TRBJ1-1, with a tentative D call TRBD1 (5 bases). This CDR3 is built from 12 residues. Germline CDR1 reads SQVTM; CDR2 reads ANQGSEA. Trimming pared 2 bases from V and 4 bases from J, leaving 8 bases between. CDR3 sequence (DNA): TGCAGCGTTGAAAGGGGCTCCACTGAAGCTTTCTTT. Encoded protein: CSVERGSTEAFF.

This clone was recorded once. The chain recombines TRBV14 with TRBJ1-2; 10 bases fit TRBD1. CDR1 and CDR2 from the germline V gene are SGHDN and FVKESK. After removal of 4 bases from V and 4 bases from J, the junction contained 3 bases not matched to a gene. CDR3 length: 14 amino acids. DNA of the CDR3: TGTGCCAGCAGCCCGAGGACAGGGGGCTATGGCTACACCTTC. Amino acids: CASSPRTGGYGYTF.

The chain uses TRBV27 and TRBJ1-5; weak D call: TRBD1 (5 bases). V gave up 6 bases and J gave up 6 bases, with 12 bases separating them. The CDR3 loop spans 13 amino acids. The germline gives CDR1 MNHEY, CDR2 SMNVEV (reference sequence). CDR3 DNA sequence: TGTGCCAGCAGGGCGGCGGGGGGTCAGCCCCAGCATTTT. Translation: CASRAAGGQPQHF.

This chain connects TRBV9 to TRBJ2-6, with D uncertain. Trimming removed 3 bases at V and 0 bases at J, with 16 bases between. Looked up from germline, CDR1 is SGDLS and CDR2 is YYNGEE. The CDR3 runs 18 residues. CDR3 sequence reads: CASSANQDGYSGANVLTF. In DNA, the CDR3 is TGTGCCAGCAGCGCGAACCAGGACGGTTACTCTGGGGCCAACGTCCTGACTTTC.

J is TRBJ1-4 and V is TRBV7-8; D is possibly TRBD1 (5 bases). The CDR3 spans 15 residues. V lost 1 base and J 2 bases, leaving 8 bases between the germline ends. CDR1 and CDR2 from the germline V gene are SGHVS and FQNEAQ. DNA for the CDR3: TGTGCCAGCAGCTTAGACGCAGGGACTAATGAAAAACTGTTTTTT. This codes for CASSLDAGTNEKLFF.

The V gene is TRBV6-5, the J gene TRBJ1-5, with a weak D call TRBD1 (6 bases). The CDR3 totals 14 residues. Germline CDR1 reads MNHEY; CDR2 reads SVGAGI. V was cut by 8 bases and J by 3 bases, with 14 bases left in between. The CDR3, as DNA: TGTGCCAGCGAACGGGGGGCGATCAATCAGCCCCAGCATTTT. Translating it yields CASERGAINQPQHF.